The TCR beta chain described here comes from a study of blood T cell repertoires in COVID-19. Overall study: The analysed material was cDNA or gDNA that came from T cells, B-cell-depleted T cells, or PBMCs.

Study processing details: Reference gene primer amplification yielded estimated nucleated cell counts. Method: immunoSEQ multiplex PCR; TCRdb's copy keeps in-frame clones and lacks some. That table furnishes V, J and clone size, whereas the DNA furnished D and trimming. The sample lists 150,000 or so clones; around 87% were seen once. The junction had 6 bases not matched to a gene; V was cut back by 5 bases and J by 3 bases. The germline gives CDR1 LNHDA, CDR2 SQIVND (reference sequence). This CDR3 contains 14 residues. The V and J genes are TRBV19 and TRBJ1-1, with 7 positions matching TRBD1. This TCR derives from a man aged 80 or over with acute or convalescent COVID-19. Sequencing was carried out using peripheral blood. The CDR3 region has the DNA TGTGCCAGTAGTCCCCCGGGACAGTACACTGAAGCTTTCTTT. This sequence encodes CASSPPGQYTEAFF.